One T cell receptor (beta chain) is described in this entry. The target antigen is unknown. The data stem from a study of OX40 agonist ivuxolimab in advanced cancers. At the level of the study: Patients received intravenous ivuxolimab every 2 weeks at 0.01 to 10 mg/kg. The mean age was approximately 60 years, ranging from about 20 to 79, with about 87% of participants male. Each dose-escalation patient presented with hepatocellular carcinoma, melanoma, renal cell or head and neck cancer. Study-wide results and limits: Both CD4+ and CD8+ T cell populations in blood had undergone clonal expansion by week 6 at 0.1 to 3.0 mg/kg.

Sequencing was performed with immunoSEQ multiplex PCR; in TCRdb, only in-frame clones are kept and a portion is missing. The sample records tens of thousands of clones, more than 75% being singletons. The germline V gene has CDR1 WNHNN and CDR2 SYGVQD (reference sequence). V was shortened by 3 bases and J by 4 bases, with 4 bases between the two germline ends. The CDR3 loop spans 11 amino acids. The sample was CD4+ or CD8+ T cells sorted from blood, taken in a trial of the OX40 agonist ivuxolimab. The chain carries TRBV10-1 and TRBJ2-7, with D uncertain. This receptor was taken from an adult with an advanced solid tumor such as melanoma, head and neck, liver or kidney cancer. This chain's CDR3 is CASSDQYEQYF. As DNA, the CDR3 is TGCGCCAGCAGTGACCAATACGAGCAGTACTTC.